This T cell receptor beta chain was documented in a study of PD-L1 blockade in urothelial cancer. Time point specified: pretreatment peripheral blood. This clone was seen only a few times. Germline CDR1 is LGHNA and CDR2 is YNFKEQ. After removal of 0 bases from V and 6 bases from J, the junction contained 5 bases not matched to a gene. CDR3 size: 15 residues. Using immunoSEQ multiplex PCR, the repertoire was profiled, and TCRdb retains in-frame clones only, with some absent. Counted here are some 50,000 clones, around 88% occurring once; the ten biggest clones make up 14% to 15%. The clonotype originates from a woman aged 55-70 years with urothelial cancer. The material sequenced was PBMCs, taken around atezolizumab (anti-PD-L1) treatment. The chain links TRBV4-2 to TRBJ2-1, with 7 positions matching TRBD1. The CDR3 DNA sequence: TGTGCCAGCAGCCAAGATCCGGGACAGCTCAATGAGCAGTTCTTC. This codes for CASSQDPGQLNEQFF.